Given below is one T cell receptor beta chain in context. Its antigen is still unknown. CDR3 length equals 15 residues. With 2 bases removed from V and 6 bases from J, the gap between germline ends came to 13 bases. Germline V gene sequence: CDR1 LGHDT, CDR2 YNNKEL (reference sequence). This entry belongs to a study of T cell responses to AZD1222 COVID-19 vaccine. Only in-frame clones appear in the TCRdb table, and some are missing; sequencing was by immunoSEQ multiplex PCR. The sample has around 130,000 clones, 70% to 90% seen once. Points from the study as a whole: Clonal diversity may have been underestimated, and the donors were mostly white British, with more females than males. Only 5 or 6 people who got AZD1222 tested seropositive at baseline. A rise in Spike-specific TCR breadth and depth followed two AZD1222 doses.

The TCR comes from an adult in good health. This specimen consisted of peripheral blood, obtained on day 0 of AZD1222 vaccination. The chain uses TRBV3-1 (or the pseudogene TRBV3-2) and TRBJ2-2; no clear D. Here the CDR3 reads CASSQRSPSSGELFF. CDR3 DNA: TGTGCCAGCAGCCAACGGTCCCCTAGTTCCGGGGAGCTGTTTTTT.